This TCR beta chain was recorded in a study of control samples from healthy donors and cancer patients. The method was immunoSEQ multiplex PCR; TCRdb's version includes in-frame clones alone and lacks a portion of them. The sample lists 130,000 or so clones; 75% to 95% were seen once. This clone has a handful of counts. This sample also contains other DNA sequences that code for the same CDR3. Germline-derived CDR1 and CDR2 are SGDLS and YYNGEE. This CDR3 is 14 amino acids long. Germline trimming cut 1 base from V and 7 bases from J; bases unmatched to any gene: 5. This chain connects TRBV9 to TRBJ1-5; 7 nucleotides match TRBD1. Sequenced input: blood. This sequence originates from a man aged 18-30 years in good health. The CDR3 region is CASSVTGVGQPQHF. CDR3 nucleotide sequence: TGTGCCAGCAGCGTAACAGGGGTCGGGCAGCCCCAGCATTTT.